The T cell receptor beta chain under discussion was sequenced for a study of cytomegalovirus exposure and HLA in healthy donors (dated by TCRdb to the late 2010s). Broadly, across the study: An earlier analysis of several hundred of the donors reported 250 to 350 Gb of sequence data and 120 million or so unique TCR beta sequences from about 200 million T cells. To decide whether each TCR beta V gene segment behaved as functional or pseudogenic, an earlier analysis of some 580 of the donors relied on high-throughput TCR beta sequencing. In a later genetic analysis, genome-wide SNP genotypes for about three fifths of the roughly 670 donors were used, and that subset was treated as a discovery cohort. Across about 370 genotyped donors of the cohort, an average of roughly 250,000 unique TCR beta nucleotide sequences per donor were sequenced, and roughly 20% of those sequences were non-productive. Using immunosequencing, the study profiled T cell repertoires from 500 to 800 subjects and related those repertoires to cytomegalovirus serostatus. Roughly 300 gigabases of sequencing data and 91 million or so unique TCR sequences made up an early release that covered 500 to 700 HLA-typed donors. Donor age, sex, ethnicity and CMV serostatus were compiled together with the repertoire data. The later analysis used no new phenotypic data to find candidate immune exposures, relying instead on TCR beta sequences and their occurrence across donors. HLA typing covered class I and class II loci at four-digit resolution. To predict cytomegalovirus infection status, the study combined high-throughput TCR immunosequencing, statistical association of individual TCRs with disease status, and machine learning. About five DR-DQ haplotypes were treated as single units for association and clustering because of strong linkage in the cohort. The number of donors typed differed by locus, with roughly 620-640 for A, B, C, DRB1 and DQB1, 522 for DQA1, nearly 610 for DPA1, and around 460 for DPB1. Of the roughly 400 genotyped donors, approximately 80% fell in the genetic ancestry cluster associated with self-reported Caucasian donors. Along with the approximately 620-subject first cohort, a separate validation cohort of about 110 different subjects was used. In a later analysis, previously published TCR beta repertoires from 600 to 850 donors were re-analyzed and high-resolution HLA genotyping was added so that TCR occurrence patterns could be studied. The study aimed to test whether cataloging public T cell receptors could reveal signatures of past pathogen exposure. Every repertoire in the discovery cohort had been generated on one and the same sequencing platform.

Library method: the immunoSEQ multiplex PCR assay. The multiplex PCR relied on a mix of 60 forward primers for TCR Vbeta segments and 13 reverse primers for TCR Jbeta segments. The CDR3 region of rearranged TCR beta genes was amplified from genomic DNA with a multiplex PCR assay. Amplified TCR beta libraries were sequenced as 87-base-pair reads on the Illumina HiSeq System. On the study's bioinformatics: A later analysis tallied 70 million to 100 million unique TCR beta chains across the 666 repertoires, and around 10 million of those chains were shared by two or more donors. To remove PCR and sequencing errors, raw reads were error-corrected and collapsed into unique sequences using a nearest-neighbor algorithm that merged closely related sequences. To assign V, D and J gene segments, CDR3 sequences were aligned to IMGT reference sequences. For a sequence to be retained, a match of at least six nucleotides to both a V gene segment and a J gene segment was required. A rearrangement was called productive if the CDR3 had no stop codons and remained in frame with V and J, and every other rearrangement was called non-productive. Following IMGT convention, CDR3 was defined as the stretch from the second conserved V-encoded cysteine to the conserved J-encoded phenylalanine. The earlier analysis of approximately 500 of the donors excluded sequences that lacked an unambiguous match to a single V gene segment. In an earlier analysis of around 600 of the donors, V segments were called functional above 56.7% productive rearrangements and were called segregating when the between-donor standard deviation exceeded 5%. A statistical classification framework was built for diagnosing cytomegalovirus status from the catalog of TCR beta chain sequences. A later analysis assigned V and J genes by comparing TCR nucleotide sequences with IMGT/GENE-DB human TR gene sequences. The TCRdist pipeline was used in a later analysis to assign CDR3 sequences and most-parsimonious VDJ recombination scenarios. In a later analysis, each TCR beta chain was defined by its CDR3 amino acid sequence together with its V-gene family, and reads lacking a unique V-gene family were excluded. A later analysis removed 592 highly shared, low-generation-probability nucleotide sequences to deal with suspected cross-contamination and a sequencing artifact. In a later analysis, a clonal expansion index was calculated for each public chain from normalized within-repertoire ranks of inferred template counts. Generation probabilities in a later analysis came from a VDJ recombination model fitted to out-of-frame rearrangements, and those results were checked against IGoR. In a later analysis, TCR-TCR, TCR-HLA and TCR-CMV co-occurrence was scored with hypergeometric tests, and a repertoire-size bias correction was applied to TCR pairs. A later analysis estimated false discovery rates by permuting HLA or CMV assignments 20 times. In a later analysis, co-occurring TCRs were grouped with DBSCAN, and TCRdist sequence similarity was added when clustering was performed within HLA-allele-positive subsets. Repertoires with fewer than 30,000 or more than 120,000 public chains were left out of co-occurrence clustering, as were a handful of repertoires with anomalous nucleotide sharing. TCRdb provides this immuneACCESS table in a form limited to in-frame rearrangements. Some clones are lacking; in checked studies, under half of them reflect an unresolved V gene, and why the rest are absent is not known. That table supplies the V and J calls and clone size; D and trimming were determined from the DNA. For this sample there are 200,000 or so clones; 85% to 90% appear just once. The ten most abundant clones make up 1.3% of the sample.

Overall study outcomes, separate from this receptor: Presence/absence analyses assumed roughly uniform sequencing depth across donors, an assumption that may not hold. A cluster of highly shared sequence variants was judged likely to be a technical artifact of the sequencing pipeline. A later analysis found that TCR association rates varied across HLA loci, with DRB1 alleles showing the most associated TCRs and HLA-C alleles the fewest. V-gene and J-gene trimming of TCR beta chains was associated with a missense DCLRE1C variant in a later genetic analysis, and the association was replicated in an independent cohort. In a later analysis, around 15,000 TCR beta sequences were associated with specific HLA alleles at a false discovery rate of 0.05. Because HLA typing was unavailable for some donors at each locus, only the typed subset was used in association tests. A later analysis found that HLA-associated TCR beta chains were more clonally expanded and had lower generation probabilities than equally common non-associated chains. A further reported finding was that TCR beta sequences accurately predicted the HLA-A and HLA-B alleles for most subjects in the first cohort. Three of the identified cytomegalovirus-associated TCR beta chains were confirmed in vitro to be specific for cytomegalovirus antigens. Immune exposure information for the cohort was limited to CMV serostatus. Some IMGT-functional V segments, including TRBV6-2 and TRBV6-3, could not be told apart with the 87-base-pair reads, so those segments were excluded. In a later analysis, most CMV-associated TCR beta chains were found to appear HLA-restricted, with HLA associations seemingly driven largely by CMV exposure. Assigning TCR associations to individual alleles was difficult when HLA alleles, especially DR and DQ, strongly co-occurred. About 17 rarely observed V segments, including chromosome 9 orphons, were excluded from the earlier analysis of about 500 of the donors because counts were too low. An earlier analysis of 450 to 750 of the donors showed that most TCR beta V segments appeared in productive rearrangements either about 90% or about 30% of the time, which broadly matched IMGT annotations. Most TCR sequences were observed very rarely across donors, whereas some public TCRs were present in many individuals. According to a later genetic analysis, donors in an Asian-associated ancestry cluster had fewer N-insertions in productive TCRs than the roughly 670-donor mean. Only TCR beta chains were sequenced in this cohort, and the absence of alpha or paired-chain data limited detectable features. In the study, approximately 160 TCR beta chains were listed as associated with cytomegalovirus. The authors suggested that the approach could potentially be generalized to other disease states and immunological phenotypes. According to a later analysis, parvovirus B19, influenza, CMV and Epstein-Barr virus appeared linked to several top co-occurrence clusters. Correlated functional status among segregating V segments might reflect linkage disequilibrium, but an unknown experimental factor could not be ruled out. The classifier was reported to diagnose cytomegalovirus status with high specificity and sensitivity in both the original cohort and the validation cohort.

The cohort consisted of fewer than 700 healthy bone marrow donors. At the time of sampling, every cohort member was nominally healthy, though immune exposures that went unrecorded were likely present. Of the 600 to 750 cohort members, around 290 had a positive CMV serostatus and just over 350 had a negative one, while no CMV serostatus was recorded for the donor. A peripheral blood sample was provided by each donor, and peripheral blood mononuclear cells were used for TCR beta sequencing. The Qiagen DNeasy Blood Extraction Kit was used to extract genomic DNA from the blood cell samples. As concerns this clone: Its antigen is still unknown. The record has no base qualities; no much larger clone is one base away.

The germline V gene yields SNHLY for CDR1 and FYNNEI for CDR2. Here V drops 1 base and J drops 6 bases, and the junction holds 4 bases not matched to any gene. Reading from cysteine to phenylalanine, the CDR3 counts 15 amino acids. This entry keeps only the CDR3 DNA: 45 bases, framed from base 1. The sequencing sample was made of PBMCs. The TCR originated in a human donor in good health. This chain is built from TRBV2 and TRBJ2-7; 12 bases in between match TRBD2. The sequenced DNA: TGTGCCAGCAGTGAAGGACTAGCGGGAGTAGTCGAGCAGTACTTC. It encodes CASSEGLAGVVEQYF. Reference TRBV2 and TRBJ2-7 genes cover what lies past the CDR3, so the full variable domain is EPEVTQTPSHQVTQMGQEVILRCVPISNHLYFYWYRQILGQKVEFLVSFYNNEISEKSEIFDDQFSVERPDGSNFTLKIRSTKLEDSAMYFCASSEGLAGVVEQYFGPGTRLTVT.